This T cell receptor (beta chain) was identified in a study of T cell responses to AZD1222 COVID-19 vaccine. Study in general: Analyses pooled second doses at about 4 or about 12 weeks. Study results and caveats: Spike was spanned by vaccine-associated CD4 TCRs, which were dominant at 160-218 and 743-854. After the peak T cell response, and only then, were repertoires sampled.

About this clone: No antigen is known for it.

The CDR3 is 15 residues long. V was clipped by 8 bases and J by 0 bases; unmatched bases: 10. The germline CDR1 and CDR2 sequences are LNHDA and SQIVND (reference sequence). Assay: immunoSEQ multiplex PCR; the TCRdb copy retains only in-frame clones and omits some. There are about 97,000 clones in the sample; around 84% occur only once, and around 1.5% lies in the top ten. The source of this sequence is an adult in good health. The specimen comprised peripheral blood, sampled on day 0 of AZD1222 vaccination. This chain links TRBV19 with TRBJ2-7; 7 nucleotides match TRBD1. The DNA for the CDR3 is TGTGCCAGTTCCCCAGACAGGGCTAGCTCCTACGAGCAGTACTTC. Amino acid sequence: CASSPDRASSYEQYF.